The next 4 T cell receptor beta chains were all read from a single sample in a study of T-cell memory formation after mild COVID-19. TCRdb reprocessed the 5' RACE reads via MiXCR and lists one record per CDR3 protein. The sample records a few hundred thousand distinct CDR3 sequences, roughly 20% being singletons. The sequencing sample was made of PBMCs or a T cell subset sorted from them (not recorded which). Every receptor here comes from an adult woman who had mild COVID-19 (a few samples of this study predate the infection). Cell type and time point are not known.

This clonotype was counted ten times or more. The rearrangement joins TRBV12-3 or TRBV12-4 to TRBJ2-3, with 8 bases aligning to TRBD2. CDR3 length: 16 amino acids. The ends lost 9 bases at V and 2 bases at J; junction bases unmatched: 13. The CDR3 region has the DNA TGTGCCAGTTACACGGGGGGGCCTCCCATCACAGATACGCAGTATTTT. It yields the protein CASYTGGPPITDTQYF.

V gene TRBV7-8 combines with J gene TRBJ1-5; D gene ambiguous. V was cut by 6 bases and J by 6 bases, with 12 bases left in between. In germline, CDR1 is SGHVS, CDR2 FQNEAQ. The CDR3 extends over 13 amino acids. CDR3: CASSSTGPQPQHF. For the CDR3, the DNA is TGTGCCAGCAGTTCCACCGGGCCTCAGCCCCAGCATTTT.

This clonotype was recorded at least ten times. The gene calls are TRBV9 and TRBJ2-5; D unresolved. V was clipped by 2 bases and J by 5 bases, with 13 bases between them. This CDR3 is built from 14 residues. Germline V CDR1 and CDR2: SGDLS, YYNGEE. CDR3 DNA sequence: TGTGCCAGCAGCGTCGGCACTTTAGGGGAGACCCAGTACTTC. It is translated as CASSVGTLGETQYF.

This chain connects TRBV7-9 to TRBJ2-7, with 9 nucleotides matching TRBD1. The germline V gene encodes CDR1 SEHNR and CDR2 FQNEAQ (reference sequence). V shed 5 bases and J 3 bases; nucleotides not matched to a gene: 8. CDR3 length equals 15 residues. The CDR3 reads CASSRTRDRVYEQYF. CDR3 nucleotides: TGTGCCAGCAGCCGCACTCGGGACAGGGTCTACGAGCAGTACTTC. The complete variable domain, with remaining parts taken from reference TRBV7-9 and TRBJ2-7, reads DTGVSQNPRHKITKRGQNVTFRCDPISEHNRLYWYRQTLGQGPEFLTYFQNEAQLEKSRLLSDRFSAERPKGSFSTLEIQRTEQGDSAMYLCASSRTRDRVYEQYFGPGTRLTVT.